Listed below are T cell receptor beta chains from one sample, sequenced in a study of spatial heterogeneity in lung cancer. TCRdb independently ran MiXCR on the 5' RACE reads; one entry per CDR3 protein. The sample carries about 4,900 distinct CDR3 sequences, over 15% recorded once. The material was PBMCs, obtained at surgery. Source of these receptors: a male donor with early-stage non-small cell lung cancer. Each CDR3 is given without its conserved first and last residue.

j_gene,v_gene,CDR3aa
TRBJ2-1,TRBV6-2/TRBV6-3,ASSYSSRLAGKNEQF
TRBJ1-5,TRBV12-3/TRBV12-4,ASSLQGGQPQH
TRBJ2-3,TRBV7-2,ASSLGTGYLTDTQY
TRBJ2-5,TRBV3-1,ASSQETQY
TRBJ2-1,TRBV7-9,ASSLVYGEMEQF
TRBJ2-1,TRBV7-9,ASSLSGGGYNEQF
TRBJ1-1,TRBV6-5,ASSLGGGTEAF
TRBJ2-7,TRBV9,ASSVAPSGTGYHEQY
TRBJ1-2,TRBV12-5,ASGLGADRVLDGYT
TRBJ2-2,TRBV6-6,ASSYSDWTGELF